Listed below are T cell receptor beta chains from one sample, sequenced in a study of cytomegalovirus exposure and HLA in healthy donors. Clones were read by immunoSEQ multiplex PCR, and TCRdb kept only the in-frame ones, dropping some. The sample contains roughly 100,000 clones, approximately 86% of which appear only once. Sequencing was performed on PBMCs. The receptors shown here come from a woman in her late teens or twenties in good health and CMV-seropositive. Each CDR3 is given with its conserved first and last residue.

V gene	J gene	CDR3 protein
TRBV6-1	TRBJ2-5	CASSEFEWQGVEETQYF
TRBV6-6	TRBJ2-7	CASSLGASLDF
TRBV29-1	TRBJ2-1	CSVLLLPGDEQFF
TRBV6-5	TRBJ1-5	CASSVDRGRMEPQHF
TRBV2	TRBJ2-5	CASARAEETQYF
TRBV10-3	TRBJ2-1	CAISERTSGGSNEQFF
TRBV19	TRBJ2-7	CATTDRAHTYEQYF
TRBV28	TRBJ2-1	CASGGVSLTNNEQFF
TRBV13	TRBJ1-1	CASSPRTGGDTEAFF
TRBV6-1	TRBJ2-5	CASSALAGGEETQYF
TRBV27	TRBJ2-5	CASSLLERETQYF
TRBV7-3	TRBJ2-7	CASSLKAGYEQYF
TRBV18	TRBJ1-2	CASSPREDYGYTF
TRBV30	TRBJ2-7	CAWSVDRPYEQYF
TRBV12-5	TRBJ1-3	CASGLGTGLSGNTIYF
TRBV19	TRBJ2-7	CASSPRQGGIHEQYF
TRBV9	TRBJ1-2	CASSPRGGYGYTF
TRBV5-6	TRBJ2-7	CASSLDFASYEQYF
TRBV7-8	TRBJ2-1	CASSLGLAGGNEQFF
TRBV2	TRBJ1-2	CASISGGAYGYTF
TRBV11-2	TRBJ2-7	CASSRLQGIHEQYF
TRBV2	TRBJ1-5	CASSEGAGNQPQHF
TRBV5-1	TRBJ1-2	CASSSPLLGGDYGYTF
TRBV11-2	TRBJ2-1	CASSLGRGGYNEQFF
TRBV2	TRBJ2-3	CASRGLAGGTDTQYF
TRBV11-3	TRBJ2-1	CATQGQGAYNEQFF
TRBV25-1	TRBJ2-1	CMSPELNEQFF
TRBV10-3	TRBJ1-4	CAISPQATNEKLFF
TRBV15	TRBJ1-1	CATRRTGMNTEAFF
TRBV5-5	TRBJ2-1	CASSPSGRGGYNEQFF